This TCR beta chain appears in the sequencing data of a study of shared clonotypes between healthy human individuals. Findings of the study overall: Clonotype sharing among donors likely depends on sequencing depth. Clonotype sharing across several donors was observed for around 5% of naive CD4 clonotypes.

Assay used: immunoSEQ multiplex PCR; TCRdb lists only in-frame clones, some missing. Of over 2 million clones in the sample, less than 95% were seen once. Naive CD8 populations comprised CD45RO-negative cells positively selected for CCR7, excluding terminally differentiated effector memory CD45RA+ cells. The healthy adult donors were HIV-negative and reported no recent acute infections or vaccinations. Comments on this clone: Its antigen is still unknown.

This clonotype was obtained from a man in his late teens or twenties in good health. The sample was naive CD8+ T cells sorted from blood.

CDR3 nucleotides: TGTGCCAGCAGTTTGGGGGCGGGTACCGAGCAGTACTTC. The encoded protein is CASSLGAGTEQYF. J is TRBJ2-7 and V is TRBV28, with a tentative D call TRBD1 (6 bases). Germline V lookup: CDR1 MDHEN, CDR2 SYDVKM. This CDR3 is 13 amino acids long. V was shortened by 3 bases and J by 6 bases, with 12 bases between the two germline ends. Drawing the rest from reference TRBV28 and TRBJ2-7, the complete variable domain is DVKVTQSSRYLVKRTGEKVFLECVQDMDHENMFWYRQDPGLGLRLIYFSYDVKMKEKGDIPEGYSVSREKKERFSLILESASTNQTSMYLCASSLGAGTEQYFGPGTRLTVT.